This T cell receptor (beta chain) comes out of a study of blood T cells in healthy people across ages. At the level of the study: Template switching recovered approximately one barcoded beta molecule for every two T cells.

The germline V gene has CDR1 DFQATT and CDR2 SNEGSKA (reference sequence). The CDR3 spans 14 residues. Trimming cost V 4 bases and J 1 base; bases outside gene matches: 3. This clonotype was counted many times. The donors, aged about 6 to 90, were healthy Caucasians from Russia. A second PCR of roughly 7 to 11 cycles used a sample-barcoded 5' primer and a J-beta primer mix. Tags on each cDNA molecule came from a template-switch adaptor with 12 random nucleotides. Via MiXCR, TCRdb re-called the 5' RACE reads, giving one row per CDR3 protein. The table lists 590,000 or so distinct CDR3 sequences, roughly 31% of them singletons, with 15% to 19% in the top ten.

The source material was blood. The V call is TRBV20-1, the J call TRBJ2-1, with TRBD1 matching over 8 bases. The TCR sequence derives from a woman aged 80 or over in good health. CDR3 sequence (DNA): TGCAGTGCTATAAGGACAGGGTCCTACAATGAGCAGTTCTTC. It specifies CSAIRTGSYNEQFF.